This T cell receptor beta chain emerged from a study of radiotherapy plus CTLA-4 blockade in lung cancer. Patients with chemo-refractory metastatic non-small-cell lung cancer received focal radiation plus CTLA-4 blockade with ipilimumab. Findings of the study overall: Increased serum interferon-beta after radiation also reportedly predicted response strongly.

A note on this clone: The antigen is unknown.

Generated by immunoSEQ multiplex PCR, the TCRdb table keeps only in-frame clones and is missing some. Altogether over 75,000 clones are present, around four fifths being singletons, with the ten largest covering roughly 0.82%. Material: peripheral blood, obtained from a patient treated with radiotherapy plus ipilimumab. The sequence derives from a human donor with non-small cell lung cancer who had stable disease on radiotherapy plus ipilimumab.

The CDR3 nucleotides are TGTGCCAGCAGTTTAGGGATGGGACAGGGGATTGGCTACACCTTC. It specifies CASSLGMGQGIGYTF. The gene calls are TRBV27 and TRBJ1-2, with 10 bases matching TRBD1. Germline CDR1 reads MNHEY; CDR2 reads SMNVEV (reference sequence). This CDR3 is 15 amino acids long. V shed 2 bases, J shed 7 bases, and the junction held 7 bases outside the gene matches.